A selection of T cell receptor beta chains follows, all from one sample in a study of patients and donors after allogeneic stem cell transplantation. TCRdb ran MiXCR on the RT-PCR reads and lists one entry per CDR3 protein. The sample lists about 25,000 distinct CDR3 sequences, roughly 8% occurring once. Sequencing was carried out using blood, either unsorted or a sorted T cell fraction (not recorded which). The receptors were sampled from a human donor who was either an allogeneic HSCT recipient or a stem cell or donor lymphocyte infusion donor (not recorded which). It is not recorded whose cells these are; they may come from a transplant donor. The CDR3 runs from the conserved cysteine through the conserved F or W. The D gene is left open where the match is weak. Clone sizes are given selectively: once, few, many, or a class where the clone is expanded.

D: .; size: few; J: TRBJ2-5; V: TRBV5-1; DNA: TGCGCCAGCAGCTTACAAATGGACAGCCAAGAGACCCAGTACTTC; CDR3: CASSLQMDSQETQYF
D: TRBD2; size: many; J: TRBJ2-2; V: TRBV18; DNA: TGTGCCAGCTCCCCCCCGAGCGGGGGCGAGACCGGGGAGCTGTTTTTT; CDR3: CASSPPSGGETGELFF
D: .; size: many; J: TRBJ2-3; V: TRBV2; DNA: TGTGCCAGCAGTGAAGGGACAGACACAGATACGCAGTATTTT; CDR3: CASSEGTDTDTQYF
D: .; size: few; J: TRBJ2-1; V: TRBV20-1; DNA: TGCAGTGCTAGAGAAGATTTGAACAATGAGCAGTTCTTC; CDR3: CSAREDLNNEQFF
D: .; size: .; J: TRBJ2-7; V: TRBV12-3/TRBV12-4; DNA: TGTGCCAGCAGTCCCCGGCAGATTACCTACGAGCAGTACTTC; CDR3: CASSPRQITYEQYF
D: TRBD2; size: .; J: TRBJ2-3; V: TRBV13; DNA: TGTGCCAGCAGCTTAGTACCCAGCGGGGGGGGGTCCCGCACAGATACGCAGTATTTT; CDR3: CASSLVPSGGGSRTDTQYF
D: TRBD1; size: .; J: TRBJ2-1; V: TRBV9; DNA: TGTGCCAGCAGCGGCCTGGGACAGGGGAAAGGTTACAATGAGCAGTTCTTC; CDR3: CASSGLGQGKGYNEQFF
D: TRBD1; size: many; J: TRBJ2-1; V: TRBV5-1; DNA: TGCGCCAGCAGCTTGATTTCGAGACAGGGGGCTTCTGAGCAGTTCTTC; CDR3: CASSLISRQGASEQFF
D: TRBD1; size: many; J: TRBJ2-3; V: TRBV7-9; DNA: TGTGCCAGCAGTTACCGGACAGGTGTCACAGATACGCAGTATTTT; CDR3: CASSYRTGVTDTQYF
D: .; size: many; J: TRBJ2-2; V: TRBV12-3/TRBV12-4; DNA: TGTGCCAGCAGTTTTGGGACTGCGACCGGGGAGCTGTTTTTT; CDR3: CASSFGTATGELFF
D: TRBD1; size: many; J: TRBJ1-5; V: TRBV27; DNA: TGTGCCAGCAGGGGGACAGGGGAGTATCAGCCCCAGCATTTT; CDR3: CASRGTGEYQPQHF
D: .; size: many; J: TRBJ1-2; V: TRBV20-1; DNA: TGCAGTGCTAGAATTGGCGGAGGCTACACCTTC; CDR3: CSARIGGGYTF
D: TRBD2; size: .; J: TRBJ2-3; V: TRBV4-1; DNA: TGCGCCAGCAGCCCCAATTTAGGAAGCGGGGGGGCGAATACGCAGTATTTT; CDR3: CASSPNLGSGGANTQYF